This TCR beta chain was obtained from a study of shared clonotypes between healthy human individuals. Profiling relied on immunoSEQ multiplex PCR, and the TCRdb table lists in-frame clones only, not all of them. The table shows millions of clones, with over 85% occurring only once. A word on this clone: Its specificity is unknown.

The naive CD8 population came from CD45RO-negative cells selected for CCR7, without terminally differentiated effector memory CD45RA+ cells. This CDR3 has 15 amino acids. V lost 5 bases, J lost 2 bases, and 6 bases stayed unmatched. CDR1 LNHDA and CDR2 SQIVND come from the germline V gene (reference sequence). Regarding the study as a whole: Some naive CD4 clonotypes, around 4.9%, turned up in common across several donors. Rarefaction revealed incomplete sorted-subset sequencing despite large depth. Represented genetic and exposure-history diversity was restricted by having few donors.

This sequence was found in a man aged 18 to 29 in good health. The sample was naive CD8+ T cells sorted from blood. The chain combines TRBV19 with TRBJ1-5; 7 bases are shared with TRBD1. The CDR3 nucleotides are TGTGCCAGTAGTTACAGGGGTTTGGGCAATCAGCCCCAGCATTTT. Its protein is CASSYRGLGNQPQHF.